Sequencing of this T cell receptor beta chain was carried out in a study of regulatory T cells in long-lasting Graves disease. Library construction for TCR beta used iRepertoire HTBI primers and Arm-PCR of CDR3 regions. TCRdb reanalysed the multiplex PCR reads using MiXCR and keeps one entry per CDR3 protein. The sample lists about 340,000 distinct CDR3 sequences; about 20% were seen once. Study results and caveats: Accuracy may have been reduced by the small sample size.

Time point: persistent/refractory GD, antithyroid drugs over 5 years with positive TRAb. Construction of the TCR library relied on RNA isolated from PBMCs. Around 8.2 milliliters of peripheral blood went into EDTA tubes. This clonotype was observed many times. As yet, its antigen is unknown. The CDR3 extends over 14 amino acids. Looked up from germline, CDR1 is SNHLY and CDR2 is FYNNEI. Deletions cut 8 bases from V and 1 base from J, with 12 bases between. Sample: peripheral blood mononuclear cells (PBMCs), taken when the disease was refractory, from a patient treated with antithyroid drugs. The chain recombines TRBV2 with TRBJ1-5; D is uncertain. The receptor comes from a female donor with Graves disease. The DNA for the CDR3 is TGTGCCAGCGAGAGGGATAGGAGCAATCAGCCCCAGCATTTT. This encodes CASERDRSNQPQHF.